This T cell receptor (beta chain) emerged from a study of T-cell reconstitution after alpha-beta-depleted transplantation in children. Broader study findings: It was reported that alpha-beta T cells came from several hundred expanded graft clones (about two months after transplant). A year had passed since transplant, and T-cell counts and diversity by then came mostly from newly produced T cells. In some patients, recipient T cells and intrathymic progenitors surviving conditioning explained high day-60 diversity.

Unique molecular identifiers were used in preparing the TCRbeta library. MiXCR, run by TCRdb on the PCR reads, gives a single entry per CDR3 protein. This sample has around 250,000 distinct CDR3 sequences, with about 26% found just once. This clonotype appeared many times. The antigen is unknown. V lost 3 bases and J lost 0, with 15 bases in between. The CDR3 contains 16 residues. Germline V gives CDR1 MDHEN, CDR2 SYDVKM. The chain couples TRBV28 to TRBJ2-7; possibly TRBD1 for D (7 bases). The clonotype comes from a girl aged 2 to 10 with Fanconi anemia, due to receive a stem cell transplant. The source was PBMCs, collected before TCRalphabeta/CD19-depleted stem cell transplant. The chain's CDR3 is CASSFAGGGFSYEQYF. The CDR3 region has the DNA TGTGCCAGCAGTTTCGCAGGGGGAGGCTTCTCCTACGAGCAGTACTTC.